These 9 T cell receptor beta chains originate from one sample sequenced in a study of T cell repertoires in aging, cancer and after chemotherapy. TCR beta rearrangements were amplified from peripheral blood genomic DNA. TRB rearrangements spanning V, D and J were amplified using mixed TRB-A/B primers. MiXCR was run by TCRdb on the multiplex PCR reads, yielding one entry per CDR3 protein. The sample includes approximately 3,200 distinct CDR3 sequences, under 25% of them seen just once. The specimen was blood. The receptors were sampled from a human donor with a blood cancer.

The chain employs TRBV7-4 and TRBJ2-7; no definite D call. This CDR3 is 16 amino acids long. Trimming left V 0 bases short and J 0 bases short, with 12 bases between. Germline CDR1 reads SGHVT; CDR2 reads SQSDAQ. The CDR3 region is CASSLAWPSSSYEQYF. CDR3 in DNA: TGTGCCAGCAGCTTAGCTTGGCCGTCCAGCTCCTACGAGCAGTACTTC.

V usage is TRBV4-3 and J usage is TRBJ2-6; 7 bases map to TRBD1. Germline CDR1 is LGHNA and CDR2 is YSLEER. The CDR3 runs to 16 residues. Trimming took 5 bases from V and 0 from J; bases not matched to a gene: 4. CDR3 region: CASSTGEGSGANVLTF. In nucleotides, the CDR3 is TGCGCCAGCAGCACAGGGGAAGGCTCTGGGGCCAACGTCCTGACTTTC.

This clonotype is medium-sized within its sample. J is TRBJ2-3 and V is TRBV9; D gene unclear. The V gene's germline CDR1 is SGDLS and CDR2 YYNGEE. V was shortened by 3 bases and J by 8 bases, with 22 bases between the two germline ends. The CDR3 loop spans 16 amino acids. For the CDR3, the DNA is TGTGCCAGCAGCGGATCCGTAAAGGCAGTCCCCATTACGCAGTATTTT. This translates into CASSGSVKAVPITQYF.

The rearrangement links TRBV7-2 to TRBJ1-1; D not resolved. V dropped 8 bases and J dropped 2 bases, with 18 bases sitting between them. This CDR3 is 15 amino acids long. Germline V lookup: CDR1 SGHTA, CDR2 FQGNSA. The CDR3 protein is CASSFAGSGNTEAFF. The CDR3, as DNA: TGTGCCAGCTCCTTTGCTGGCTCTGGAAACACTGAAGCTTTCTTT.

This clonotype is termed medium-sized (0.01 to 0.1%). The CDR3 region is CAWGDRLSAEAFF. CDR3 nucleotide sequence: TGTGCCTGGGGCGACAGACTCTCCGCTGAAGCTTTCTTT. The chain couples TRBV30 to TRBJ1-1; TRBD1 is a possible D gene (5 bases). The length of the CDR3 is 13 residues. Deletions cut 5 bases from V and 6 bases from J, with 16 bases between. Germline CDR1 is GTSNPN and CDR2 is SVGIG (reference sequence).

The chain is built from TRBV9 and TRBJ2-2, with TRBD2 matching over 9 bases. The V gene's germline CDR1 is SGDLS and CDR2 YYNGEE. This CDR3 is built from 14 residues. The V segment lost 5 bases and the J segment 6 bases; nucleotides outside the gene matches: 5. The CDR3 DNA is TGTGCCAGCAGGGGACTAGCCCAAGCCGGGGAGCTGTTTTTT. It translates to CASRGLAQAGELFF.

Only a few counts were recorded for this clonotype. The CDR3 protein is CASSLAVKRAEQYF. The CDR3 DNA reads TGTGCCAGCAGCTTAGCGGTAAAGAGGGCCGAGCAGTACTTC. The rearrangement links TRBV7-9 to TRBJ2-7; a possible D gene is TRBD2 (5 bases). Germline V gives CDR1 SEHNR, CDR2 FQNEAQ (reference sequence). Trimming took off 0 bases at V and 6 bases at J, with 12 bases between the two ends. This CDR3 is 14 amino acids long.

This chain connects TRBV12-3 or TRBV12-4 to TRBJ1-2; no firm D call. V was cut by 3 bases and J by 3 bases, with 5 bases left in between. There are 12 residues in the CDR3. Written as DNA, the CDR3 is TGTGCCAGCAGTTTTCCTGACTATGGCTACACCTTC. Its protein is CASSFPDYGYTF.

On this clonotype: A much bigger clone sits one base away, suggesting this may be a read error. In DNA, the CDR3 is TGTGCCAGCAGCCGGACTAGCGGGGGGGCAGGCCGCACAGATACGCAGTATTTT. Amino acid sequence: CASSRTSGGAGRTDTQYF. This chain links TRBV12-3 or TRBV12-4 with TRBJ2-3, with 15 bases aligning to TRBD2. CDR3 size: 18 residues. Trimming took 6 bases from V and 1 from J; bases not matched to a gene: 8.